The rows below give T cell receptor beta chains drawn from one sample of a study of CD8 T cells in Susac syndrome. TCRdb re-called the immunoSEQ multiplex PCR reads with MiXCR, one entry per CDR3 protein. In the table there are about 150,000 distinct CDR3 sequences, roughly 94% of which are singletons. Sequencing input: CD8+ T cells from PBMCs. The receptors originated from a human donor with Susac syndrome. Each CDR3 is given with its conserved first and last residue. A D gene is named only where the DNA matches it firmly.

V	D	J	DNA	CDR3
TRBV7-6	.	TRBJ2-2	TGTGCCAGCACCCGGGACGGTGAAACCGGGGAGCTGTTTTTT	CASTRDGETGELFF
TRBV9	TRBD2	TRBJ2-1	TGTGCCAGCAGCCCATGGGAGGGACTAGCGGGATTCCGAGAGCAGTTCTTC	CASSPWEGLAGFREQFF
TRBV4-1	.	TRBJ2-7	TGCGCCAGCAGCCAAGAGGACGCGGGGCGGAGCTCCTACGAGCAGTACTTC	CASSQEDAGRSSYEQYF
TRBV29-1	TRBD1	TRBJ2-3	TGCAGCGTTGAGACAGGGGATTTCGATACGCAGTATTTT	CSVETGDFDTQYF
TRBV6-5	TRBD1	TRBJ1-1	TGTGCCAGCAAGAAAAAGGGGGCTTCTGAAGCTTTCTTT	CASKKKGASEAFF
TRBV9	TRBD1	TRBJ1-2	TGTGCCAGCAGCGTAGGTAGTGGGACAGGGGGCCGTTCTCATGGCTACACCTTC	CASSVGSGTGGRSHGYTF
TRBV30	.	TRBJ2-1	TGTGCCTGGAGTGGTCAGTTTACGGTGGGCAATGAGCAGTTCTTC	CAWSGQFTVGNEQFF
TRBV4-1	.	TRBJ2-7	TGCGCCAGCAGCCAAAAGATGGGGTCCTACGAGCAGTACTTC	CASSQKMGSYEQYF
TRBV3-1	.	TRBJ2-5	TGTGCCAGCAGCCAAGATACTGGGGAGACCCAGTACTTC	CASSQDTGETQYF
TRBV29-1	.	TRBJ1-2	TGCAGCGTTGACGCCGGACGGCCGGCTAACTATGGCTACACCTTC	CSVDAGRPANYGYTF
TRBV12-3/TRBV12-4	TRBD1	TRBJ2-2	TGTGCCAGCAGTCACACAGGGGTAGTCGGGGAGCTGTTTTTT	CASSHTGVVGELFF
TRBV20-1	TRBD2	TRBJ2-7	TGCAGTGCTGAATGGGCGAGCGGGAGATTAAACGAGCAGTACTTC	CSAEWASGRLNEQYF
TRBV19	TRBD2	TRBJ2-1	TGTGCCAGTAGCCTACTAGCGCTTACCTACAATGAGCAGTTCTTC	CASSLLALTYNEQFF
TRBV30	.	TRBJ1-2	TGTGCCTGGAACGAGGGGACTAATGGCTACACCTTC	CAWNEGTNGYTF
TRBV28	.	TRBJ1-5	TGTGCCAGCAGTCCCCCCCAGCATTTT	CASSPPQHF
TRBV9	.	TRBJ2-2	TGTGCCAGCAGCGTAAAAAGGGGTGGGGAGCTGTTTTTT	CASSVKRGGELFF
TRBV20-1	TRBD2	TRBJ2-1	TGCAGTGCTAGTCCCCGGGAGGTACACAATGAGCAGTTCTTC	CSASPREVHNEQFF
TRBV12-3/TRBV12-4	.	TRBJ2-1	TGTGCCAGCAGTTTACCCTCGATGGAGATTGGGGAATCCTACAATGAGCAGTTCTTC	CASSLPSMEIGESYNEQFF
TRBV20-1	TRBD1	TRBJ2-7	TGCAGTGCCCGAAGTGGGCAGGGGGCCCTCTACGAGCAGTACTTC	CSARSGQGALYEQYF
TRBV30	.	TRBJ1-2	TGTGCCTGGAGTCCTCGGTGGGGCGACCGAAGGGGGTATGGCTACACCTTC	CAWSPRWGDRRGYGYTF